This T cell receptor beta chain originates from a study of CD8+CD57+ T cells in acquired aplastic anemia. At the level of the study: Sorted CD4+ and CD8+ cells yielded 3.2 ug of DNA on average.

TCR beta VDJ and CDR3 were profiled, and genomic DNA was the template. TCRdb re-analysed the reads in MiXCR, keeping a single row per CDR3 protein. The sample carries around 210,000 distinct CDR3 sequences, less than 75% recorded once. Whoever was chosen for sequencing had shown CD8+CD57+ cell expansion by flow cytometry. Patients uniformly had severe acquired aplastic anemia. Patients were treatment-naive when blood was sampled. Notes on this clonotype: Its antigen is not identified.

V lost 6 bases to trimming and J lost 9 bases, with 18 bases between them. The CDR3 runs 13 residues. Overall study findings and caveats: Patients and controls shared roughly 31 CD8+ CDR3 sequences, highly expressed in patients.

The rearrangement joins TRBV12-3 or TRBV12-4 to TRBJ2-7; D is unclear. This TCR derives from a human donor with aplastic anemia. Sequenced sample: sorted CD4+, CD8+, or CD8+CD57+ T cells (not recorded which) from PBMCs. In DNA, the CDR3 is TGTGCCAGCAGCCAACTTACTCTAGTGGGGCAGTACTTC. This codes for CASSQLTLVGQYF.